The clone carrying this T cell receptor beta chain was seen many times. This specimen comes from a study of identical twins. Each CDR3 protein is one row after TCRdb ran MiXCR on the 5' RACE reads. The table lists 200,000 to 250,000 distinct CDR3 sequences, less than 8% of them singletons, with about 2% in the top ten. These data were also reused for a study on yellow fever vaccine responses in identical twins.

The sequenced material came from memory (CD45RO+) T cells sorted from blood. The receptor was derived from a young woman in good health.

For the CDR3, the DNA is TGTGCCAGCAGCGAAAGGGTAGGGACCTTCAATCAGCCCCAGCATTTT. This sequence encodes CASSERVGTFNQPQHF. V usage is TRBV7-8 and J usage is TRBJ1-5; the D gene is possibly TRBD1 (5 bases). CDR3 length: 16 residues. Trimming took 5 bases from V and 3 from J, leaving 17 bases between them. Germline CDR1 SGHVS, CDR2 FQNEAQ.